The entry below gives a single T cell receptor (beta chain) sequence along with its context. This clone was counted only a few times. Its recognized antigen is unknown. Base-call qualities are not available, and no considerably larger clone is one nucleotide away. TCRbeta CDR3 regions were amplified from genomic DNA using the immunoSEQ Assay, a bias-controlled multiplex PCR. Concerning the study's data processing: Nucleated cell counts per sample were estimated from amplification of reference gene primers within the assay. Sequence reads were collapsed and filtered to measure the absolute abundance of every unique TCRbeta CDR3 rearrangement. For each sample, productive Simpson clonality was calculated by taking the square root of Simpson's diversity index across productive rearrangements. TCRdb took this table from immuneACCESS and kept in-frame rearrangements with V and J called. Such tables lack part of the clones; where checked against another copy, unresolved V genes explain under half of the gap, and the rest is unexplained. V and J calls plus clone size are reproduced from that table; the DNA served to infer D and trimming. The sample yields 55,000 to 75,000 clones; around 80% were counted once. The top ten constitute around 9.6% of the sample.

The germline V gene encodes CDR1 GTSNPN and CDR2 SVGIG (reference sequence). The CDR3, cysteine through phenylalanine, is 15 amino acids long. Of the read, only the CDR3 DNA is kept; its 45 bases are in frame from base 1. Here V drops 7 bases and J drops 3 bases, and the junction holds 12 bases not matched to any gene. The entry originates in a study of blood T cell repertoires in COVID-19 (dated by TCRdb to the early 2020s). The study in broad terms: Samples from collaborators originated in the United States, Italy and Spain and spanned both the acute and convalescent phases of COVID-19. The prospective study material was composed of cDNA or gDNA derived from T cells, B-cell-depleted T cells, or PBMCs. Deeply sampled blood TCRbeta repertoires from subjects exposed to, actively infected with, or recovered from COVID-19 were included in the dataset. The repertoires were released in a freely available public database meant as a resource for research on the immune response to SARS-CoV-2. The samples were drawn from the first 160 participants of the ongoing ImmuneRACE study and from roughly 1,300 subjects provided by 6 global collaborators. Sample metadata almost always included a de-identified subject ID, COVID-19 status, age in years and sex. Where available, HLA class I and class II types were taken from metadata supplied by the sample provider and were not determined by assay-based typing. General study outcomes and caveats: Clinical and demographic metadata were provided uncurated, with the amount varying by source and participant.

The collaborating institutions used their own protocols to collect whole blood in K2EDTA tubes. For TCRbeta analysis, collaborator samples were shipped as frozen whole blood, as isolated PBMCs, or as DNA extracted from either sample type. Sequencing input: peripheral blood. The sequence was collected from a human donor in a cohort sampled during active COVID-19. The chain was built from TRBV30 and TRBJ1-2; TRBD1 aligns with 9 central bases. This receptor has the CDR3 CASSIRDRDHYGYTF. In nucleotides, the sequence is TGTGCCTCCTCGATCCGGGACAGGGATCACTATGGCTACACCTTC.